Below are 22 T cell receptor beta chains sequenced from a single sample in a study of OX40 agonist ivuxolimab in advanced cancers. The assay was immunoSEQ multiplex PCR, and TCRdb's table has in-frame clones only and misses some. The data hold more than 15,000 clones, with around 80% observed a single time. The material sequenced was CD4+ or CD8+ T cells sorted from blood, taken in a trial of the OX40 agonist ivuxolimab. The source is an adult with an advanced solid tumor such as melanoma, head and neck, liver or kidney cancer.

The chain is built from TRBV7-8 and TRBJ2-7; the D gene is possibly TRBD1 (6 bases). Germline V gene data show CDR1 as SGHVS and CDR2 as FQNEAQ. The CDR3 is made up of 15 amino acids. The V end was cut by 4 bases, the J end by 3 bases, with 16 bases between. The CDR3 reads CASSSPYRENYEQYF. The CDR3 DNA is TGTGCCAGCAGCTCACCCTACAGGGAGAACTACGAGCAGTACTTC.

This clone was observed a few times. The genes are TRBV15 and TRBJ1-5, with 10 bases aligning to TRBD1. V dropped 2 bases and J dropped 2; count of bases not matched to a gene: 12. This CDR3 comprises 19 residues. CDR1 is LNHNV, CDR2 YYDKDF, per germline (reference sequence). The CDR3 sequence is CATSRTQGQGWKGNQPQHF. The CDR3 coding sequence is TGTGCCACCAGCAGAACCCAGGGACAGGGGTGGAAGGGCAATCAGCCCCAGCATTTT.

This clone was observed a handful of times. The chain links TRBV5-6 to TRBJ2-1; D not resolved. Trimming left V 3 bases short and J 0 bases short, with 10 bases between. Germline lookup yields CDR1 SGHDT and CDR2 YYEEEE. This CDR3 is built from 15 residues. In DNA form, the CDR3 reads TGTGCCAGCAGCTATAGCAGCTTCTCCTACAATGAGCAGTTCTTC. This encodes CASSYSSFSYNEQFF.

The chain uses TRBV27 and TRBJ1-2; the match to TRBD1 covers 9 bases. The CDR3 is 15 residues long. Trimming took 5 bases from V and 4 from J; bases not matched to a gene: 8. The V gene's germline CDR1 is MNHEY and CDR2 SMNVEV (reference sequence). The CDR3 nucleotides read TGTGCCAGCAGTCCGGGGACAGGGATTGGCTATGGCTACACCTTC. Its protein product is CASSPGTGIGYGYTF.

The V and J genes are TRBV7-9 and TRBJ1-1; 9 bases are shared with TRBD1. V lost 2 bases and J lost 1; bases outside the gene matches: 2. In germline, CDR1 is SEHNR, CDR2 FQNEAQ (reference sequence). The CDR3 covers 15 residues. DNA for the CDR3: TGTGCCAGCAGCTTACTGGGACAGGGGAACACTGAAGCTTTCTTT. This codes for CASSLLGQGNTEAFF.

The genes are TRBV4-3 and TRBJ1-5, with D unclear. This CDR3 comprises 14 residues. Germline CDR1 reads LGHNA; CDR2 reads YSLEER. V was shortened by 0 bases and J by 7 bases, with 10 bases between the two germline ends. This CDR3 reads CASSQDWVRQPQHF. In nucleotides, the CDR3 is TGCGCCAGCAGCCAAGATTGGGTTCGCCAGCCCCAGCATTTT.

This chain connects TRBV9 to TRBJ2-1; no clear D gene. V gave up 2 bases and J gave up 4 bases, with 16 bases separating them. From germline, CDR1 is SGDLS and CDR2 YYNGEE. This CDR3 has 16 residues. CDR3: CASSVLHGTHYNEQFF. Here the CDR3 DNA reads TGTGCCAGCAGCGTCTTACACGGAACCCATTACAATGAGCAGTTCTTC.

The chain recombines TRBV7-9 with TRBJ2-3; TRBD2 aligns across 10 bases. The trim removed 8 bases at V and 5 bases at J, leaving 13 bases unmatched. CDR3 length: 16 amino acids. Germline V gene lookup returns CDR1 SEHNR and CDR2 FQNEAQ (reference sequence). The CDR3 reads CASHIPLAGVIDTQYF. DNA of the CDR3: TGTGCCAGCCATATCCCCCTAGCGGGAGTCATAGATACGCAGTATTTT.

This rearrangement joins TRBV9 to TRBJ2-1; maybe TRBD1 (5 bases). CDR1 is SGDLS and CDR2 is YYNGEE in the germline V gene. The V gene lost 4 bases and the J gene lost 6 bases, with 20 bases spanning the gap. The CDR3 length is 16 residues. CDR3: CASSPSAGSGINEQFF. In nucleotides, the CDR3 is TGTGCCAGCAGCCCCTCGGCAGGGTCTGGTATCAATGAGCAGTTCTTC.

The V and J genes are TRBV28 and TRBJ2-3; 8 positions agree with TRBD2. Germline CDR1 reads MDHEN; CDR2 reads SYDVKM. The J segment lost 4 bases and the V segment lost 6 bases, leaving 9 bases of the junction unmatched. This CDR3 comprises 15 residues. The CDR3 bases are TGTGCCAGCAGGGTAGCGGGATCCTTCCCAGATACGCAGTATTTT. Translated, it gives CASRVAGSFPDTQYF.

The V call is TRBV6-1, the J call TRBJ2-7, with 8 bases aligning to TRBD1. With V trimmed by 3 bases and J by 4 bases, 5 bases remained unmatched. CDR3 length: 14 amino acids. CDR1 and CDR2 from the germline V gene are MNHNS and SASEGT. The CDR3 bases are TGTGCCAGCAGTGAGGACAGGGCTAAGTACGAGCAGTACTTC. Its translation is CASSEDRAKYEQYF.

The CDR3 sequence is CASSQDLGTGSYEQYF. The DNA for the CDR3 is TGCGCCAGCAGCCAAGACCTCGGGACAGGCTCCTACGAGCAGTACTTC. V is TRBV4-1 and J is TRBJ2-7, with 8 bases that match TRBD1. The germline V gene encodes CDR1 MGHRA and CDR2 YSYEKL. The CDR3 has 16 residues. V was clipped by 0 bases and J by 0 bases; unmatched bases: 4.

The chain employs TRBV27 and TRBJ2-7; a possible D gene is TRBD1 (5 bases). The germline V gene has CDR1 MNHEY and CDR2 SMNVEV (reference sequence). Trimming cost V 7 bases and J 2 bases, with 15 bases left between them. The CDR3 sequence is 14 residues long. The chain's CDR3 is CASTEKGYPYEQYF. For the CDR3, the DNA is TGTGCCAGCACCGAGAAGGGGTACCCCTACGAGCAGTACTTC.

The chain links TRBV28 to TRBJ2-7; possibly TRBD1 for D (6 bases). This CDR3 comprises 15 residues. Trimming left V 5 bases short and J 3 bases short, with 17 bases between. Germline assignment: CDR1 MDHEN and CDR2 SYDVKM. The CDR3 protein is CASSHIGTHGYEQYF. The CDR3 DNA sequence: TGTGCCAGCAGTCACATCGGGACACATGGCTACGAGCAGTACTTC.

The V and J genes are TRBV4-1 and TRBJ2-7; 7 nucleotides match TRBD1. CDR1 is MGHRA and CDR2 is YSYEKL in the germline V gene. J was trimmed by 4 bases and V by 2 bases; bases with no gene match: 8. The CDR3 sequence is 15 residues long. The CDR3 DNA sequence: TGCGCCAGCAGCCAACTGACAGGGTCCCTTTACGAGCAGTACTTC. It specifies CASSQLTGSLYEQYF.

This clone was observed once. This chain links TRBV7-2 with TRBJ2-5; TRBD2 aligns across 13 bases. V lost 5 bases, J lost 2 bases, and 5 bases stayed unmatched. The CDR3 has 16 amino acids. Per germline, CDR1 SGHTA and CDR2 FQGNSA. The CDR3 region is CASSLTSGGEQETQYF. For the CDR3, the DNA is TGTGCCAGCAGCCTTACTAGCGGGGGGGAGCAAGAGACCCAGTACTTC.

The chain recombines TRBV27 with TRBJ1-1; D possibly corresponds to TRBD1 (6 bases). Germline V gene data show CDR1 as MNHEY and CDR2 as SMNVEV (reference sequence). The CDR3 sequence is 13 residues long. V was clipped by 4 bases and J by 1 base, with 7 bases between them. As DNA, the CDR3 is TGTGCCAGCAGTTCACAGGGGAACACTGAAGCTTTCTTT. Translated, it gives CASSSQGNTEAFF.

The V call is TRBV4-3, the J call TRBJ2-2, with D hard to call. V dropped 0 bases and J dropped 3 bases, with 8 bases sitting between them. The V gene's germline CDR1 is LGHNA and CDR2 YSLEER. CDR3 length: 15 residues. CDR3 sequence reads: CASSQDWDYTGELFF. Here the CDR3 DNA reads TGCGCCAGCAGCCAAGATTGGGATTACACCGGGGAGCTGTTTTTT.

The V call is TRBV19, the J call TRBJ2-1; 11 bases are a match to TRBD2. This CDR3 spans 16 amino acids. Trimming cost V 1 base and J 4 bases; bases outside gene matches: 3. Germline assignment: CDR1 LNHDA and CDR2 SQIVND (reference sequence). The CDR3 loop reads CASSIVLAGGYNEQFF. The CDR3 DNA sequence: TGTGCCAGTAGTATAGTTCTAGCGGGGGGTTACAATGAGCAGTTCTTC.

This sequence joins TRBV28 and TRBJ2-1; TRBD1 matches at 11 bases. Germline lookup yields CDR1 MDHEN and CDR2 SYDVKM. CDR3 size: 14 residues. V lost 10 bases and J lost 6; bases outside the gene matches: 8. CDR3 sequence reads: CATTRDRGSNEQFF. The CDR3 DNA reads as TGTGCCACCACCAGGGACAGGGGGAGCAATGAGCAGTTCTTC.

The rearrangement uses TRBV19 and TRBJ2-7; weak D call: TRBD1 (5 bases). Trimming cost V 5 bases and J 0 bases, with 5 bases left between them. Germline V gene lookup returns CDR1 LNHDA and CDR2 SQIVND (reference sequence). The CDR3 is 12 residues long. This CDR3 is CASSGHSYEQYF. In nucleotides, the CDR3 is TGTGCCAGTAGTGGACACTCCTACGAGCAGTACTTC.

The chain has TRBV5-5 and TRBJ2-7, with 8 positions matching TRBD2. Trimming at V came to 4 bases and at J to 4 bases, leaving 13 bases not matched to a gene. CDR3 length: 16 residues. The germline V gene encodes CDR1 SGHKS and CDR2 YYEKEE (reference sequence). The CDR3 reads CASSRSVREGPYEQYF. DNA for the CDR3: TGTGCCAGCAGCCGTTCAGTACGGGAGGGCCCATACGAGCAGTACTTC.